The clone carrying this T cell receptor beta chain was counted a single time. Its target is not known. The sample comes from a study of regulatory T cells in long-lasting Graves disease. Overall study context: The term persistent Graves' disease signified upward of 5 years on antithyroid drugs with positive TSH receptor antibodies.

iRepertoire HTBI primers and Arm-PCR of CDR3 regions built TCR beta libraries. A single record per CDR3 protein comes from TCRdb applying MiXCR to the multiplex PCR reads. In the table there are roughly 400,000 distinct CDR3 sequences, less than 25% of which are singletons. General study results and limits: TRBV28, TRBJ1-2 and TRBJ2-5 were segments that persistent disease favored.

The J segment lost 2 bases and the V segment lost 3 bases, leaving 7 bases of the junction unmatched. Germline V gene data show CDR1 as SGHTA and CDR2 as FQGTGA. CDR3 length: 18 amino acids. Documented time point: persistent/refractory GD, antithyroid drugs over 5 years with positive TRAb. PBMC RNA was the source of the TCR library. This sequence was found in a female donor with Graves disease. The source was peripheral blood mononuclear cells (PBMCs), collected when the disease was refractory, from a patient treated with antithyroid drugs. The rearrangement uses TRBV7-3 and TRBJ2-6; the match to TRBD1 covers 10 bases. The CDR3 region is CASSFSGTGDTGANVLTF. The CDR3 nucleotides read TGTGCCAGCAGCTTCTCCGGGACAGGGGATACTGGGGCCAACGTCCTGACTTTC.